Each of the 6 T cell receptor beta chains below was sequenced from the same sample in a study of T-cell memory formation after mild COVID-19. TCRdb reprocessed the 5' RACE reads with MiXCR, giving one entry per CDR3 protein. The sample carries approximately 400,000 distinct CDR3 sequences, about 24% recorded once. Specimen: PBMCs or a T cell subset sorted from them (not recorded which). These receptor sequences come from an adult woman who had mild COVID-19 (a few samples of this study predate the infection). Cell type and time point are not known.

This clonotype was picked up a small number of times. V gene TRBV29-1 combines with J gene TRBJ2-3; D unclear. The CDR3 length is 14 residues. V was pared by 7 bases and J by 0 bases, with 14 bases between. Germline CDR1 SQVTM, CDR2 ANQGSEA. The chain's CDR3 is CSALLPTSTDTQYF. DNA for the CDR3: TGCAGCGCCCTACTACCCACTAGCACAGATACGCAGTATTTT.

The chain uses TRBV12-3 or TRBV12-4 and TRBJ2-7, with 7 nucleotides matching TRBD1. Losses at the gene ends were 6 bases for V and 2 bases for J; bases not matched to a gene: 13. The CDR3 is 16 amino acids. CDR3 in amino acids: CASSPGWSGGTYEQYF. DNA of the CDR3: TGTGCCAGCAGCCCCGGGTGGTCAGGGGGTACCTACGAGCAGTACTTC.

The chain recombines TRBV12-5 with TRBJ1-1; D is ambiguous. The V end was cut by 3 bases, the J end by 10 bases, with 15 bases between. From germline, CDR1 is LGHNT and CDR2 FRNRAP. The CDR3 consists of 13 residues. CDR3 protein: CASGLAGIIGAFF. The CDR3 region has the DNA TGTGCTAGTGGTTTAGCGGGTATTATTGGAGCTTTCTTT.

The CDR3 nucleotides are TGTGCCAGCAGTTCTCGGACCGGGGAGCTGTTTTTT. Amino acid sequence: CASSSRTGELFF. This chain connects TRBV12-3 or TRBV12-4 to TRBJ2-2, with D unclear. This CDR3 spans 12 amino acids. V gave up 4 bases and J gave up 5 bases, with 5 bases separating them.

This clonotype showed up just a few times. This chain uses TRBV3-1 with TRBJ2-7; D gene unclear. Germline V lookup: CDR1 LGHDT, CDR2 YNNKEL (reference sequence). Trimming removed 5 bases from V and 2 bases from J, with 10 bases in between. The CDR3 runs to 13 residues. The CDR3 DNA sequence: TGTGCCAGCAGCTCGAGTAGTACCTACGAGCAGTACTTC. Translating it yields CASSSSSTYEQYF.

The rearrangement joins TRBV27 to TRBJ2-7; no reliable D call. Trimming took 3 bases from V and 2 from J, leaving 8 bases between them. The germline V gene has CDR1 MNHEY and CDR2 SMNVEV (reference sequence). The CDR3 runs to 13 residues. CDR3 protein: CASSLTTPYEQYF. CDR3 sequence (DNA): TGTGCCAGCAGTTTGACGACCCCCTACGAGCAGTACTTC.